This TCR beta chain was observed in a study of regulatory T cells in long-lasting Graves disease. This clonotype was seen at least ten times. This CDR3 has 14 amino acids. The germline CDR1 and CDR2 sequences are ENHRY and SYGVKD. V shed 2 bases and J shed 7 bases, with 9 bases lying between them. In building TCR beta libraries, iRepertoire HTBI primers were used together with Arm-PCR of CDR3 regions. TCRdb analysed the multiplex PCR reads with MiXCR anew, one entry per CDR3 protein. The sample holds about 220,000 distinct CDR3 sequences, roughly a fifth seen once. The time point here: newly diagnosed GD, antithyroid drugs for less than 3 months. The authors made the TCR library using RNA they extracted from PBMCs. The same data also went into a second study, on T cells in Graves' hyperthyroidism and ophthalmopathy. This second study notes: When the TCR CDR3 underwent first-round RT-PCR, the HTBI primer set was used. Blood also carried most thyroid clonotypes expanded above 0.001.

The source of this sequence is a woman aged 25 to 39 with Graves disease. Material: peripheral blood mononuclear cells (PBMCs), obtained at new diagnosis, from a patient treated with antithyroid drugs. The chain has TRBV10-3 and TRBJ1-6; D gene ambiguous. CDR3 sequence reads: CAISEAENNSPLHF. The CDR3 DNA reads TGTGCCATCAGTGAGGCAGAGAACAATTCACCCCTCCACTTT.